This T cell receptor beta chain was documented in a study of OX40 agonist ivuxolimab in advanced cancers. Study-wide background: People in dose escalation had one of these cancers: hepatocellular carcinoma, melanoma, renal cell or head and neck cancer. Study-level findings and limits: Relative to CD4+, CD8+ T cells held more expanded clones on average.

Note on this clone: The target antigen is unknown.

V gave up 8 bases and J gave up 3 bases, with 10 bases separating them. The CDR3 extends over 12 amino acids. CDR1 MNHEY and CDR2 SVGAGI come from the germline V gene. Excluded were patients having autoimmune disease history or systemic immunosuppression. The protocol was immunoSEQ multiplex PCR, while the TCRdb copy is restricted to in-frame clones and leaves out a portion. The table has tens of thousands of clones, roughly 80% seen once. The TCR was taken from an adult with an advanced solid tumor such as melanoma, head and neck, liver or kidney cancer. Sequenced material: CD4+ or CD8+ T cells sorted from blood, taken in a trial of the OX40 agonist ivuxolimab. V usage is TRBV6-5 and J usage is TRBJ2-5, with D hard to call. The CDR3: CASARDEETQYF. The CDR3 DNA reads TGTGCCAGCGCTAGGGATGAAGAGACCCAGTACTTC.